Presented here are 6 T cell receptor beta chains from one specimen sequenced in a study of cytomegalovirus exposure and HLA in healthy donors. The PCR had 60 Vbeta and 13 Jbeta primers. Method: immunoSEQ multiplex PCR; TCRdb's copy keeps in-frame clones and lacks some. The data show about 120,000 clones, about three quarters seen once. The sequencing sample was made of PBMCs. All receptors derive from a woman in her sixties in good health and CMV-seropositive.

This clone was counted between two and nine times. The chain links TRBV6-1 to TRBJ1-3; D not resolved. Germline V lookup: CDR1 MNHNS, CDR2 SASEGT. Trimming pared 5 bases from V and 0 bases from J, leaving 11 bases between. The CDR3 has 15 residues. CDR3 nucleotides: TGTGCCAGCAGTTGGCAGAGGGACTCTGGAAACACCATATATTTT. It specifies CASSWQRDSGNTIYF.

The gene calls are TRBV5-1 and TRBJ2-3; 9 bases map to TRBD2. Unmatched junction bases numbered 11, after V lost 3 bases and J lost 6 bases. Germline V gives CDR1 SGHRS, CDR2 YFSETQ. This CDR3 contains 16 residues. CDR3 amino acids: CASSSGLAGLGDTQYF. In nucleotides, the CDR3 is TGCGCCAGCAGCTCTGGGCTAGCGGGACTCGGGGATACGCAGTATTTT. Full variable domain (rest looked up from reference TRBV5-1 and TRBJ2-3): KAGVTQTPRYLIKTRGQQVTLSCSPISGHRSVSWYQQTPGQGLQFLFEYFSETQRNKGNFPGRFSGRQFSNSRSEMNVSTLELGDSALYLCASSSGLAGLGDTQYFGPGTRLTVL.

The V call is TRBV5-1, the J call TRBJ2-5; 15 bases line up with TRBD2. With V trimmed by 4 bases and J by 0 bases, 4 bases remained unmatched. Germline V lookup: CDR1 SGHRS, CDR2 YFSETQ. The CDR3 consists of 17 residues. CDR3: CASSRGLAGGYQETQYF. CDR3 bases: TGCGCCAGCAGCAGGGGACTAGCGGGAGGTTACCAAGAGACCCAGTACTTC.

The chain couples TRBV5-1 to TRBJ2-3; D possibly corresponds to TRBD1 (6 bases). The CDR3 length is 16 residues. The ends were cut back, 3 bases at V and 2 bases at J, with 16 bases in the middle. The germline V gene has CDR1 SGHRS and CDR2 YFSETQ. The CDR3 sequence is CASSSPQGWDTDTQYF. In DNA form, the CDR3 reads TGCGCCAGCAGCTCGCCCCAGGGGTGGGACACAGATACGCAGTATTTT.

J is TRBJ1-2 and V is TRBV9; D is perhaps TRBD1 (5 bases). Trimming took off 0 bases at V and 7 bases at J, with 19 bases between the two ends. The germline CDR1 and CDR2 sequences are SGDLS and YYNGEE. The CDR3 loop spans 16 amino acids. The CDR3 region is CASSVAVTGEGGGYTF. The CDR3 DNA sequence: TGTGCCAGCAGCGTAGCGGTTACGGGGGAGGGTGGTGGCTACACCTTC.

This clone was observed a handful of times. This chain connects TRBV7-9 to TRBJ2-5, with TRBD2 identical over 11 bases. The CDR3 runs 16 residues. Trimming took 5 bases from V and 5 from J; bases not matched to a gene: 10. Germline values: CDR1 SEHNR, CDR2 FQNEAQ (reference sequence). This CDR3 is CASSQGLADTQETQYF. The CDR3 region has the DNA TGTGCCAGCAGCCAGGGACTAGCGGACACTCAGGAGACCCAGTACTTC. Supplemented by reference TRBV7-9 and TRBJ2-5, the full variable domain reads DTGVSQNPRHKITKRGQNVTFRCDPISEHNRLYWYRQTLGQGPEFLTYFQNEAQLEKSRLLSDRFSAERPKGSFSTLEIQRTEQGDSAMYLCASSQGLADTQETQYFGPGTRLLVL.